This T cell receptor beta chain was recovered during a study of blood T cell repertoires in COVID-19. In the study overall: In each case, the material was cDNA or gDNA derived from T cells, B-cell-depleted T cells, or PBMCs.

As processed by the authors: It was from reference gene primer amplification that nucleated cell counts were estimated. The protocol was immunoSEQ multiplex PCR, while the TCRdb copy is restricted to in-frame clones and leaves out a portion. V, J and clone size reflect that table, while D and trimming were determined from the DNA. This sample has roughly 120,000 clones, with approximately 87% found just once. The CDR3 is 13 amino acids. Germline CDR1 reads SGHVS; CDR2 reads FQNEAQ. Trimming pared 0 bases from V and 14 bases from J, leaving 15 bases between. Sequences were obtained from peripheral blood. This TCR was recovered from a man between 65 and 79 years old who had recovered from COVID-19. The rearrangement joins TRBV7-8 to TRBJ2-3; D possibly corresponds to TRBD2 (7 bases). In DNA, the CDR3 is TGTGCCAGCAGCTTAGCTTGGGGGGGCCGGAGGTATTTT. Protein: CASSLAWGGRRYF.